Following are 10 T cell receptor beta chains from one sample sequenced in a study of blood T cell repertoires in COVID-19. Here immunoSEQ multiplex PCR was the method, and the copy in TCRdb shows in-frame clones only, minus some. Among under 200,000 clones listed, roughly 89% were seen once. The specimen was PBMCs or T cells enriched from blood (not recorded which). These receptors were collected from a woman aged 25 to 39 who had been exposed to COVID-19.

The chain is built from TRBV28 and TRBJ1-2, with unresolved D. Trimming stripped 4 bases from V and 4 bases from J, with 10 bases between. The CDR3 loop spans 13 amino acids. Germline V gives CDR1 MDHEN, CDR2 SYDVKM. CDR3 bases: TGTGCCAGCAGTTCTAGTTATCGCTATGGCTACACCTTC. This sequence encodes CASSSSYRYGYTF.

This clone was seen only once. The chain's CDR3 is CAWDRASYEQYF. The CDR3 nucleotides read TGTGCCTGGGACCGAGCCTCCTACGAGCAGTACTTC. V usage is TRBV30 and J usage is TRBJ2-7, with no clear D. V was trimmed by 5 bases and J by 0 bases, leaving 8 bases between them. Germline V CDR1 and CDR2: GTSNPN, SVGIG (reference sequence). This CDR3 has 12 residues.

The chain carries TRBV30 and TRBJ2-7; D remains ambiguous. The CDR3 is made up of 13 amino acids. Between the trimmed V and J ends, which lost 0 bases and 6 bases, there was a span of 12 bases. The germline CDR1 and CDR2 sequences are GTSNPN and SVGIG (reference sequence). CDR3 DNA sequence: TGTGCCTGGAGTGTACTTACCGGTACCGAGCAGTACTTC. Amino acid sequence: CAWSVLTGTEQYF.

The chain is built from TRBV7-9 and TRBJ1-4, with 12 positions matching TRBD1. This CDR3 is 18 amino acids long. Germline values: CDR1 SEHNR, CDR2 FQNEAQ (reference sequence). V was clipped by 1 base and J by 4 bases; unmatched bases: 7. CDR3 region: CASSLGGTGGAYNEKLFF. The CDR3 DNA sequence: TGTGCCAGCAGCTTAGGCGGGACAGGGGGCGCTTATAATGAAAAACTGTTTTTT.

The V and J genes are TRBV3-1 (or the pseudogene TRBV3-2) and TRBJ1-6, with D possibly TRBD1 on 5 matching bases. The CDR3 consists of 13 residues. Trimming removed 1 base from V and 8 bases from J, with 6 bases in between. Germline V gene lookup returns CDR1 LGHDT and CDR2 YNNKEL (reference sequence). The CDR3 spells CASSQATDSPLHF. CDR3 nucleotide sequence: TGTGCCAGCAGCCAAGCGACAGATTCACCCCTCCACTTT.

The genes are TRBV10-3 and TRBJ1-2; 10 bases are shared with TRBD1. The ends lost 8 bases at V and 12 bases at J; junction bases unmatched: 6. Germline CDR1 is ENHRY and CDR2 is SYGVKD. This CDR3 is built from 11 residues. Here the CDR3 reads CAIRRDRGHTF. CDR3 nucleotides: TGTGCCATCCGGCGGGACAGGGGTCACACCTTC.

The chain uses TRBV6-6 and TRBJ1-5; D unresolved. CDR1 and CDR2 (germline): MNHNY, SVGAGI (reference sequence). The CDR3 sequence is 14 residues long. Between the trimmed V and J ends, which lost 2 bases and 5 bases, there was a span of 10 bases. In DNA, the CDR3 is TGTGCCAGCAGTTACATCTCGGCGGATCAGCCCCAGCATTTT. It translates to CASSYISADQPQHF.

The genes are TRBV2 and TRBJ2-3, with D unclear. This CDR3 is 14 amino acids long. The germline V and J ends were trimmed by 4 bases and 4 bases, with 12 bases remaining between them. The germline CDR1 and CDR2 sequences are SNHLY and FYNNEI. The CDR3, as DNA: TGTGCCAGCAGTGCCGGCAGGCCCCCAGATACGCAGTATTTT. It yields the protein CASSAGRPPDTQYF.

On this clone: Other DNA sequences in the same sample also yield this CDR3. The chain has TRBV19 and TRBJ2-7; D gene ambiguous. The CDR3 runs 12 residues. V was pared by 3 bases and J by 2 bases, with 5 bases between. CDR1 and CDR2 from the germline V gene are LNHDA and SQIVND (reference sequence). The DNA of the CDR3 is TGTGCCAGTAGTATCGGTCCCTACGAGCAGTACTTC. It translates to CASSIGPYEQYF.

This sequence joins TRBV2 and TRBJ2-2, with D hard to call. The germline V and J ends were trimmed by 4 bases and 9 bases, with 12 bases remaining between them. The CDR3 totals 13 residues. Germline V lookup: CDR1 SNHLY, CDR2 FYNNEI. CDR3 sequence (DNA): TGTGCCAGCAGTGTAATTCGGGTTCGGGAGCTGTTTTTT. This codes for CASSVIRVRELFF. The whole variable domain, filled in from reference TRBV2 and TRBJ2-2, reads EPEVTQTPSHQVTQMGQEVILRCVPISNHLYFYWYRQILGQKVEFLVSFYNNEISEKSEIFDDQFSVERPDGSNFTLKIRSTKLEDSAMYFCASSVIRVRELFFGEGSRLTVL.